One and the same sample provided the 16 T cell receptor beta chains below, sequenced in a study of control samples from healthy donors and cancer patients (dated by TCRdb to the early 2020s). The method was the immunoSEQ multiplex PCR assay. Not all clones reach the TCRdb copy of this immuneACCESS table, which keeps in-frame sequences only. Checked studies attribute under half of the gap to unresolved V genes and leave the rest unexplained. This sample comprises about 27,000 clones, just over 90% of them detected only once. The ten largest clonotypes hold roughly 12% of the sample. Specimen: PBMCs. These receptors all stem from a man between 50 and 59 years old with lung cancer.

This clone rates as medium-sized. The chain carries TRBV7-9 and TRBJ1-4, with D perhaps TRBD1 (6 bases). CDR3 length: 14 residues. Trimming shortened V by 6 bases and J by 8 bases, and 16 bases separated the two germline ends. The germline V gene has CDR1 SEHNR and CDR2 FQNEAQ (reference sequence). The CDR3 sequence is CASRGGELREKLFF. CDR3 nucleotides: TGTGCCAGCAGAGGGGGGGAGTTACGGGAAAAACTGTTTTTT.

The CDR3 reads CASSQDPGTDSPLHF. The CDR3 DNA follows: TGCGCCAGCAGCCAAGATCCAGGGACGGATTCACCCCTCCACTTT. V gene TRBV4-1 combines with J gene TRBJ1-6, with D maybe TRBD1 (5 bases). The CDR3 is 15 residues long. Trimming removed 0 bases from V and 8 bases from J, with 11 bases in between. Germline loops: CDR1 MGHRA, CDR2 YSYEKL.

The CDR3 DNA reads as TGTGCCAGCAGCTTGTCCTGGTCTGGAAACACCATATATTTT. Protein product: CASSLSWSGNTIYF. This chain connects TRBV7-2 to TRBJ1-3; D gene uncertain. The CDR3 totals 14 residues. V lost 3 bases to trimming and J lost 1 base, with 7 bases between them. CDR1 is SGHTA, CDR2 FQGNSA, per germline.

This clone was detected only once. This chain connects TRBV18 to TRBJ1-1; D uncertain. Trimming shortened V by 4 bases and J by 6 bases, and 6 bases separated the two germline ends. From germline, CDR1 is KGHSH and CDR2 LQKENI. The CDR3 totals 11 residues. CDR3 sequence: CASSRGPEAFF. CDR3 nucleotides: TGTGCCAGCTCACGAGGTCCTGAAGCTTTCTTT.

The rearrangement uses TRBV5-1 and TRBJ2-5; D might be TRBD1 or TRBD2, each matching 5 bases. From germline, CDR1 is SGHRS and CDR2 YFSETQ. V was pared by 6 bases and J by 2 bases, with 14 bases between. The CDR3 extends over 14 amino acids. The CDR3 here is CASMPGRTQETQYF. In DNA form, the CDR3 reads TGCGCCAGCATGCCGGGACGGACTCAAGAGACCCAGTACTTC.

The V gene is TRBV7-3, the J gene TRBJ2-1; 7 bases line up with TRBD1. V lost 5 bases to trimming and J lost 6 bases; unmatched junction nucleotides: 4. Germline lookup yields CDR1 SGHTA and CDR2 FQGTGA. This CDR3 has 13 residues. CDR3 residues: CASSLGTANEQFF. In DNA form, the CDR3 reads TGTGCCAGCAGCCTAGGGACAGCCAATGAGCAGTTCTTC.

V is TRBV2 and J is TRBJ1-1; TRBD1 might be the D (5 bases). This CDR3 is built from 13 residues. Germline CDR1 SNHLY, CDR2 FYNNEI. V shed 11 bases and J shed 4 bases, with 17 bases lying between them. The CDR3 DNA reads TGTGCCTCAGAGGGAGGACACCTCACTGAAGCTTTCTTT. Encoded protein: CASEGGHLTEAFF.

The CDR3 protein is CAISDSTGADTQYF. The CDR3 nucleotides are TGTGCCATCAGTGACTCGACAGGGGCTGATACGCAGTATTTT. The chain joins TRBV10-3 to TRBJ2-3; 8 bases are shared with TRBD1. The germline V gene has CDR1 ENHRY and CDR2 SYGVKD. V lost 3 bases to trimming and J lost 6 bases; unmatched junction nucleotides: 5. CDR3 length equals 14 residues.

This clone was detected only once. The J gene is TRBJ1-2, the V gene TRBV2; D possibly corresponds to TRBD1 (5 bases). With 3 bases removed from V and 4 bases from J, the gap between germline ends came to 15 bases. The CDR3 runs to 15 residues. Germline CDR1 SNHLY, CDR2 FYNNEI. CDR3: CASSDSPEGSYGYTF. The CDR3 region has the DNA TGTGCCAGCAGTGATAGTCCAGAGGGGTCCTATGGCTACACCTTC.

In its sample, this clone was seen once. The chain is built from TRBV30 and TRBJ1-2, with D possibly TRBD1 on 6 matching bases. CDR3 length: 12 amino acids. Trimming removed 4 bases at V and 8 bases at J, with 14 bases between. The germline gives CDR1 GTSNPN, CDR2 SVGIG (reference sequence). This CDR3 is CAWMGTREGYTF. For the CDR3, the DNA is TGTGCCTGGATGGGGACAAGGGAGGGCTACACCTTC. Full variable domain (remainder filled in from reference TRBV30 and TRBJ1-2): SQTIHQWPATLVQPVGSPLSLECTVEGTSNPNLYWYRQAAGRGLQLLFYSVGIGQISSEVPQNLSASRPQDRQFILSSKKLLLSDSGFYLCAWMGTREGYTFGSGTRLTVV.

The chain links TRBV6-1 to TRBJ2-7, with D hard to call. Trimming removed 1 base from V and 3 bases from J, with 10 bases in between. CDR1 MNHNS and CDR2 SASEGT come from the germline V gene. The CDR3 is 14 amino acids. In DNA form, the CDR3 reads TGTGCCAGCAGTGAAGACACGGTCTTCTACGAGCAGTACTTC. Encoded protein: CASSEDTVFYEQYF.

The gene calls are TRBV3-1 (or the pseudogene TRBV3-2) and TRBJ2-3, with D unclear. The CDR3 runs 13 residues. Germline V CDR1 and CDR2: LGHDT, YNNKEL (reference sequence). The V and J ends lost 2 bases and 3 bases respectively, with 6 bases between them. The CDR3 here is CASSQSRTDTQYF. The CDR3 region has the DNA TGTGCCAGCAGCCAATCCAGAACAGATACGCAGTATTTT.

This clone was found once. The chain has TRBV4-3 and TRBJ1-2; D perhaps matches TRBD1 (6 bases). The ends were cut back, 1 base at V and 8 bases at J, with 20 bases in the middle. The CDR3 sequence is 16 residues long. Germline V gene sequence: CDR1 LGHNA, CDR2 YSLEER. This CDR3 reads CASSQGRSAGERGYTF. DNA of the CDR3: TGCGCCAGCAGCCAAGGAAGGAGCGCAGGGGAACGAGGCTACACCTTC.

This rearrangement joins TRBV29-1 to TRBJ2-3; TRBD2 matches 10 bases. Germline loops: CDR1 SQVTM, CDR2 ANQGSEA. The CDR3 spans 13 residues. V gave up 7 bases and J gave up 5 bases; unmatched junction bases: 6. CDR3 in DNA: TGCAGCGCAGCGGGGGGGCTGGGAGATACGCAGTATTTT. This codes for CSAAGGLGDTQYF.

In nucleotides, the CDR3 is TGTGCCACCAGCAGCGTTAGGGGGGGGGACACCGGGGAGCTGTTTTTT. Protein sequence: CATSSVRGGDTGELFF. V and J are TRBV15 and TRBJ2-2, with D possibly being TRBD2 (7 bases). V was trimmed by 3 bases and J by 3 bases, leaving 14 bases between them. This CDR3 is built from 16 residues. The germline gives CDR1 LNHNV, CDR2 YYDKDF (reference sequence).

V usage is TRBV5-1 and J usage is TRBJ1-1; D might be TRBD1 (5 bases). Germline CDR1 and CDR2: SGHRS and YFSETQ. The CDR3 spans 13 residues. Trimming stripped 3 bases from V and 8 bases from J, with 14 bases between. This CDR3 is CASSWGSGEEAFF. Here the CDR3 DNA reads TGCGCCAGCAGCTGGGGGTCAGGTGAAGAAGCTTTCTTT.